A single sample gave rise to the 8 T cell receptor beta chains below, sequenced in a study of T cell responses to AZD1222 COVID-19 vaccine. Profiling relied on immunoSEQ multiplex PCR, and the TCRdb table lists in-frame clones only, not all of them. In the table there are approximately 210,000 clones, approximately 90% of which are singletons. The material was peripheral blood, obtained 28 days after the second AZD1222 dose. The receptors originated from an adult who received the AZD1222 COVID-19 vaccine.

This sequence joins TRBV15 and TRBJ1-3, with a weak D call TRBD1 (5 bases). V lost 4 bases and J 2 bases, leaving 12 bases between the germline ends. This CDR3 is built from 15 residues. Germline CDR1 and CDR2: LNHNV and YYDKDF (reference sequence). Written as DNA, the CDR3 is TGTGCCACCAGCACCAACAGGTTTCCTGGAAACACCATATATTTT. As protein: CATSTNRFPGNTIYF.

The genes are TRBV10-2 and TRBJ2-3; the match to TRBD2 covers 8 bases. After removal of 7 bases from V and 5 bases from J, the junction contained 8 bases not matched to a gene. The germline gives CDR1 WSHSY, CDR2 SAAADI. This CDR3 is built from 14 residues. The DNA of the CDR3 is TGCGCCAGCATCCCAGCGGGAGCGATAGATACGCAGTATTTT. It yields the protein CASIPAGAIDTQYF.

For the CDR3, the DNA is TGTGCCAGCAGTGAAGCGCACGGCGGGAGGCCCACTTACAATGAGCAGTTCTTC. Translating it yields CASSEAHGGRPTYNEQFF. The genes are TRBV2 and TRBJ2-1, with TRBD2 matching over 8 bases. The CDR3 totals 18 residues. V lost 0 bases, J lost 4 bases, and 11 bases stayed unmatched. Looked up from germline, CDR1 is SNHLY and CDR2 is FYNNEI.

The chain joins TRBV2 to TRBJ2-7; TRBD2 aligns across 12 bases. V dropped 2 bases and J dropped 6; count of bases not matched to a gene: 11. Per germline, CDR1 SNHLY and CDR2 FYNNEI. The CDR3 extends over 17 amino acids. The CDR3 DNA reads TGTGCCAGCAGTGAACGACTAGCGGGAGCCCCCGGCGGCGAGCAGTACTTC. Protein: CASSERLAGAPGGEQYF.

The chain employs TRBV5-1 and TRBJ2-7; possible D gene TRBD2, 6 bases. There are 12 residues in the CDR3. V was trimmed by 3 bases and J by 7 bases, leaving 11 bases between them. Per the germline V gene, CDR1 is SGHRS and CDR2 is YFSETQ. CDR3 coding DNA: TGCGCCAGCAGCTCGGTAGCGGAAGAGCAGTACTTC. It encodes CASSSVAEEQYF.

The rearrangement uses TRBV19 and TRBJ2-2; TRBD2 matches 12 bases. The CDR3 totals 17 residues. J gave up 0 bases and V 5 bases, and 4 bases lay outside the gene matches. Germline CDR1 is LNHDA and CDR2 is SQIVND (reference sequence). The CDR3 DNA reads TGTGCCAGTAGTCCACTAGCGGGAGGCCCGAACACCGGGGAGCTGTTTTTT. Its protein is CASSPLAGGPNTGELFF.

The V gene is TRBV7-2, the J gene TRBJ2-3; perhaps TRBD1 as D (5 bases). Per the germline V gene, CDR1 is SGHTA and CDR2 is FQGNSA. V dropped 5 bases and J dropped 6 bases, with 15 bases sitting between them. The CDR3 consists of 14 residues. The CDR3 DNA follows: TGTGCCAGCAGCCAATTAGGGGCCGGGGATACGCAGTATTTT. Amino acid sequence: CASSQLGAGDTQYF.

In its sample, this clone was seen once. The chain joins TRBV7-2 to TRBJ2-7, with D hard to call. Germline V gives CDR1 SGHTA, CDR2 FQGNSA. This CDR3 comprises 15 residues. V dropped 0 bases and J dropped 4 bases, with 13 bases sitting between them. In nucleotides, the CDR3 is TGTGCCAGCAGCTTAGCGGGTGGACCACAGTACGAGCAGTACTTC. This codes for CASSLAGGPQYEQYF.